This TCR beta chain stems from a study of blood T cell repertoires in COVID-19. For the study at large: T cells, B-cell-depleted T cells, or PBMCs provided the cDNA or gDNA that served as material.

V lost 2 bases to trimming and J lost 4 bases, with 3 bases between them. Looked up from germline, CDR1 is SGHAT and CDR2 is FQNNGV. This CDR3 contains 11 residues. Sequenced by immunoSEQ multiplex PCR; TCRdb stores in-frame clones only, minus some. The table includes about 180,000 clones, about four fifths detected once. The chain has TRBV11-2 and TRBJ2-7, with D uncertain. The sample consisted of peripheral blood. The TCR comes from a man between 18 and 35 years old with active or convalescent COVID-19. The CDR3 reads CASSLQYEQYF. DNA for the CDR3: TGTGCCAGCAGCTTACAGTACGAGCAGTACTTC.